What follows are 32 T cell receptor beta chains derived from one specimen sequenced in a study of cytomegalovirus exposure and HLA in healthy donors. The PCR had 60 Vbeta and 13 Jbeta primers. Method: immunoSEQ multiplex PCR; TCRdb's copy keeps in-frame clones and lacks some. The sample carries 130,000 or so clones, more than 70% recorded once. The sample taken for sequencing was PBMCs. The receptors come from a woman aged 45-60 years in good health and CMV-seropositive.

The chain carries TRBV19 and TRBJ1-5; D might be TRBD1 (5 bases). This CDR3 contains 13 residues. V lost 3 bases, J lost 5 bases, and 8 bases lay in between. Per the germline V gene, CDR1 is LNHDA and CDR2 is SQIVND (reference sequence). The CDR3 loop reads CASSIEGDQPQHF. In DNA form, the CDR3 reads TGTGCCAGTAGTATCGAAGGGGATCAGCCCCAGCATTTT.

This clone turned up a few times. V is TRBV7-9 and J is TRBJ1-2; TRBD1 matches at 8 bases. V was clipped by 5 bases and J by 6 bases; unmatched bases: 8. The CDR3 covers 14 residues. Germline V gene data show CDR1 as SEHNR and CDR2 as FQNEAQ (reference sequence). CDR3 bases: TGTGCCAGCAGCACCGGACAGGGAAATCATGGCTACACCTTC. Translating gives CASSTGQGNHGYTF.

The chain has TRBV11-2 and TRBJ2-7, with 7 bases that match TRBD1. Germline CDR1 and CDR2: SGHAT and FQNNGV. The CDR3 is 14 amino acids. V lost 0 bases, J lost 7 bases, and 6 bases stayed unmatched. The CDR3 spells CASSLDRGWREQYF. The CDR3 region has the DNA TGTGCCAGCAGCTTAGACAGGGGGTGGAGGGAGCAGTACTTC. Together with reference TRBV11-2 and TRBJ2-7, the CDR3 gives the full variable domain: EAGVAQSPRYKIIEKRQSVAFWCNPISGHATLYWYQQILGQGPKLLIQFQNNGVVDDSQLPKDRFSAERLKGVDSTLKIQPAKLEDSAVYLCASSLDRGWREQYFGPGTRLTVT.

The chain combines TRBV5-1 with TRBJ1-1; possibly TRBD1 for D (6 bases). V was shortened by 2 bases and J by 12 bases, with 17 bases between the two germline ends. The CDR3 has 13 residues. Germline CDR1 reads SGHRS; CDR2 reads YFSETQ. The CDR3 DNA is TGCGCCAGCAGCTTTTCAGGGGCGCGAGGAACTTTCTTT. It translates to CASSFSGARGTFF. The complete variable domain, with remaining parts taken from reference TRBV5-1 and TRBJ1-1, reads KAGVTQTPRYLIKTRGQQVTLSCSPISGHRSVSWYQQTPGQGLQFLFEYFSETQRNKGNFPGRFSGRQFSNSRSEMNVSTLELGDSALYLCASSFSGARGTFFGQGTRLTVV.

A word on this clone: The junction and the germline gene differ at one end; a read error may be behind it. The rearrangement joins TRBV7-7 to TRBJ2-5; D uncertain. This CDR3 comprises 16 residues. CDR1 is SSHAT and CDR2 is FNYEAQ in the germline V gene (reference sequence). The CDR3: CASSENSVRSPETQYF. In DNA form, the CDR3 reads TGTGCTAGCAGCGAAAACAGTGTAAGATCACCTGAGACCCAGTACTTC.

The V call is TRBV9, the J call TRBJ2-7; 8 nucleotides align to TRBD2. The CDR3 is made up of 14 amino acids. Germline V gives CDR1 SGDLS, CDR2 YYNGEE. The V and J ends lost 1 base and 7 bases, in that order; junction bases with no gene match: 7. The CDR3 spells CASSVRGGPEEQYF. CDR3 in DNA: TGTGCCAGCAGCGTACGGGGGGGGCCAGAAGAGCAGTACTTC.

This chain joins TRBV10-1 and TRBJ2-3, with TRBD2 matching 10 bases. The junction had 8 bases not matched to a gene; V was cut back by 9 bases and J by 5 bases. This CDR3 has 14 residues. Germline V gene lookup returns CDR1 WNHNN and CDR2 SYGVQD (reference sequence). The CDR3 spells CARKKREGQDTQYF. The CDR3 DNA follows: TGCGCCAGGAAAAAGCGGGAGGGCCAAGATACGCAGTATTTT.

In this sample, this clone turned up a few times. Written as DNA, the CDR3 is TGTGCCTGGAGTGCCGGACTAGCGGCTAGCACAGATACGCAGTATTTT. It codes for CAWSAGLAASTDTQYF. The rearrangement uses TRBV30 and TRBJ2-3; 10 bases are a match to TRBD2. V trimming: 1 base; J trimming: 0 bases; junction bases outside the gene matches: 4. From germline, CDR1 is GTSNPN and CDR2 SVGIG (reference sequence). The CDR3 covers 16 residues.

Details on this clone: A junction end diverges from the germline sequence, so it may reflect a read error. The chain employs TRBV30 and TRBJ1-1; D uncertain. The CDR3 consists of 12 residues. Germline V gene lookup returns CDR1 GTSNPN and CDR2 SVGIG (reference sequence). This CDR3 reads CAWGGWAKACFF. As DNA, the CDR3 is TGTGCCTGGGGAGGATGGGCAAAGGCCTGCTTCTTC.

This chain joins TRBV7-2 and TRBJ2-7; the match to TRBD1 covers 9 bases. The V and J ends lost 4 bases and 2 bases, in that order; junction bases with no gene match: 6. Germline CDR1 is SGHTA and CDR2 is FQGNSA. The CDR3 sequence is 15 residues long. The CDR3 sequence is CASSSRDRDTYEQYF. The CDR3 bases are TGTGCCAGCAGCTCTCGGGACAGGGATACCTACGAGCAGTACTTC.

This clone was picked up a small number of times. The chain combines TRBV7-8 with TRBJ2-1, with TRBD2 identical over 8 bases. The CDR3 covers 15 residues. Per the germline V gene, CDR1 is SGHVS and CDR2 is FQNEAQ. The V segment lost 5 bases and the J segment 4 bases; nucleotides outside the gene matches: 7. CDR3 sequence: CASSLTSGLYNEQFF. The CDR3 bases are TGTGCCAGCAGCCTTACTAGCGGACTTTACAATGAGCAGTTCTTC.

The chain carries TRBV7-9 and TRBJ2-2; possible D gene TRBD1, 6 bases. Trimming took 5 bases from V and 5 from J, leaving 18 bases between them. Germline CDR1 and CDR2: SEHNR and FQNEAQ (reference sequence). This CDR3 is built from 16 residues. CDR3 nucleotide sequence: TGTGCCAGCAGCCCACAGGGTTTCCTTCCAACCGGGGAGCTGTTTTTT. Translating gives CASSPQGFLPTGELFF.

The J gene is TRBJ1-2, the V gene TRBV6-1, with D perhaps matching TRBD1 (6 bases). Looked up from germline, CDR1 is MNHNS and CDR2 is SASEGT. The CDR3 spans 15 residues. Trimming left V 4 bases short and J 2 bases short, with 14 bases between. Written as DNA, the CDR3 is TGTGCCAGCAGTGGAAAGAGGGACAACAACTATGGCTACACCTTC. This encodes CASSGKRDNNYGYTF.

The V gene is TRBV6-5, the J gene TRBJ2-7; 8 bases match TRBD1. Per the germline V gene, CDR1 is MNHEY and CDR2 is SVGAGI. CDR3 size: 12 residues. J gave up 3 bases and V 8 bases, and 3 bases lay outside the gene matches. DNA for the CDR3: TGTGCCAGCCGGGACAGGCTCTACGAGCAGTACTTC. Translated: CASRDRLYEQYF.

The CDR3: CASSLGAGGYTSYEQYF. CDR3 DNA sequence: TGTGCCAGCAGCTTAGGAGCGGGGGGTTACACCTCCTACGAGCAGTACTTC. The rearrangement uses TRBV7-6 and TRBJ2-7; TRBD2 matches at 9 bases. V lost 1 base and J lost 0; bases outside the gene matches: 7. This CDR3 is 17 amino acids long. Germline V gene data show CDR1 as SGHVS and CDR2 as FNYEAQ. Complete variable domain (other parts from reference TRBV7-6 and TRBJ2-7): GAGVSQSPRYKVTKRGQDVALRCDPISGHVSLYWYRQALGQGPEFLTYFNYEAQQDKSGLPNDRFSAERPEGSISTLTIQRTEQRDSAMYRCASSLGAGGYTSYEQYFGPGTRLTVT.

The gene calls are TRBV18 and TRBJ1-1; tentatively, D is TRBD1 (6 bases). Trimming removed 1 base from V and 5 bases from J, with 11 bases in between. The CDR3 contains 14 residues. Per germline, CDR1 KGHSH and CDR2 LQKENI. The DNA for the CDR3 is TGTGCCAGCTCACCACAGGGGGAAAGAACTGAAGCTTTCTTT. This sequence encodes CASSPQGERTEAFF. Drawing the rest from reference TRBV18 and TRBJ1-1, the complete variable domain is NAGVMQNPRHLVRRRGQEARLRCSPMKGHSHVYWYRQLPEEGLKFMVYLQKENIIDESGMPKERFSAEFPKEGPSILRIQQVVRGDSAAYFCASSPQGERTEAFFGQGTRLTVV.

The chain couples TRBV7-9 to TRBJ2-5, with D possibly being TRBD2 (6 bases). There are 15 residues in the CDR3. The germline V gene has CDR1 SEHNR and CDR2 FQNEAQ (reference sequence). V was cut by 5 bases and J by 7 bases, with 20 bases left in between. In nucleotides, the CDR3 is TGTGCCAGCAGCGCCTGGGACTCCCGGAGGGCGACCCAGTACTTC. Its translation: CASSAWDSRRATQYF.

The rearrangement uses TRBV4-1 and TRBJ2-7; D is possibly TRBD2 (5 bases). The germline V gene has CDR1 MGHRA and CDR2 YSYEKL. This CDR3 spans 18 amino acids. V was trimmed by 1 base and J by 0 bases, leaving 19 bases between them. This CDR3 reads CASSQGRPGRAISYEQYF. The DNA for the CDR3 is TGCGCCAGCAGCCAAGGGAGGCCTGGCCGTGCGATCTCCTACGAGCAGTACTTC.

The chain links TRBV11-3 to TRBJ1-2; 9 positions match TRBD1. The CDR3 totals 15 residues. The V and J ends lost 5 bases and 8 bases, in that order; junction bases with no gene match: 12. CDR1 and CDR2 from the germline V gene are SGHNT and YENEEA. CDR3 sequence (DNA): TGTGCCAGCAGCGCCGGGACAGGGATTTTTGAGGGCTACACCTTC. This sequence encodes CASSAGTGIFEGYTF. The complete variable domain, with remaining parts taken from reference TRBV11-3 and TRBJ1-2, reads EAGVVQSPRYKIIEKKQPVAFWCNPISGHNTLYWYLQNLGQGPELLIRYENEEAVDDSQLPKDRFSAERLKGVDSTLKIQPAELGDSAVYLCASSAGTGIFEGYTFGSGTRLTVV.

The V and J genes are TRBV5-1 and TRBJ2-1, with 8 bases matching TRBD2. Germline V lookup: CDR1 SGHRS, CDR2 YFSETQ. The CDR3 spans 15 residues. The J segment lost 0 bases and the V segment lost 3 bases, leaving 2 bases of the junction unmatched. This CDR3 is CASSYSGSSYNEQFF. CDR3 DNA: TGCGCCAGCAGCTACAGCGGGAGCTCCTACAATGAGCAGTTCTTC.

The genes are TRBV5-1 and TRBJ2-7, with TRBD1 identical over 7 bases. V dropped 7 bases and J dropped 0; count of bases not matched to a gene: 7. Germline V gives CDR1 SGHRS, CDR2 YFSETQ. The CDR3 contains 14 residues. CDR3 nucleotides: TGCGCCAGCGGACCAGGGGGAAACTCCTACGAGCAGTACTTC. Its translation: CASGPGGNSYEQYF.

This clone was counted only a few times. This rearrangement joins TRBV25-1 to TRBJ1-2; 9 nucleotides match TRBD1. The CDR3 loop spans 13 amino acids. Germline V gene sequence: CDR1 MGHDK, CDR2 SYGVNS. Trimming at V came to 7 bases and at J to 6 bases, leaving 6 bases not matched to a gene. CDR3: CASTVQGADGYTF. CDR3 sequence (DNA): TGTGCCAGCACCGTACAGGGGGCGGATGGCTACACCTTC.

This clone was counted between two and nine times. The rearrangement joins TRBV19 to TRBJ2-7; weak D call: TRBD2 (6 bases). The CDR3 runs 14 residues. The germline gives CDR1 LNHDA, CDR2 SQIVND (reference sequence). V shed 5 bases and J shed 0 bases, with 11 bases lying between them. CDR3 bases: TGTGCCAGTAGTTCGGCGGGGAGCTCCTACGAGCAGTACTTC. Amino acid sequence: CASSSAGSSYEQYF.

V usage is TRBV4-1 and J usage is TRBJ1-5, with 7 bases fitting TRBD1. The CDR3 covers 15 residues. CDR1 and CDR2 (germline): MGHRA, YSYEKL. The J segment lost 5 bases and the V segment lost 3 bases, leaving 7 bases of the junction unmatched. CDR3 sequence reads: CASSQGTERYQPQHF. The DNA for the CDR3 is TGCGCCAGCAGCCAGGGGACAGAGAGGTATCAGCCCCAGCATTTT.

The gene calls are TRBV4-1 and TRBJ1-5; no firm D call. Germline lookup yields CDR1 MGHRA and CDR2 YSYEKL. V dropped 4 bases and J dropped 0 bases, with 7 bases sitting between them. This CDR3 region has 14 residues. CDR3: CASSPYYSNQPQHF. CDR3 sequence (DNA): TGCGCCAGCAGCCCATACTATAGCAATCAGCCCCAGCATTTT.

This chain links TRBV6-1 with TRBJ2-5, with D possibly being TRBD1 (5 bases). Trimming left V 0 bases short and J 5 bases short, with 13 bases between. This CDR3 has 15 amino acids. Germline loops: CDR1 MNHNS, CDR2 SASEGT. DNA for the CDR3: TGTGCCAGCAGTGAAGCCTGGGCAGGGCAGGAGACCCAGTACTTC. Translating gives CASSEAWAGQETQYF.

The rearrangement links TRBV27 to TRBJ1-2; 9 positions match TRBD1. V was clipped by 10 bases and J by 4 bases; unmatched bases: 4. CDR3 length: 12 amino acids. Germline loops: CDR1 MNHEY, CDR2 SMNVEV (reference sequence). The CDR3 here is CAIRDRAYGYTF. In nucleotides, the CDR3 is TGTGCCATCCGGGACAGGGCCTATGGCTACACCTTC.

The V and J genes are TRBV4-3 and TRBJ2-6; maybe TRBD2 (6 bases). Deletions cut 4 bases from V and 3 bases from J, with 13 bases between. The CDR3 is 16 residues long. Germline CDR1 is LGHNA and CDR2 is YSLEER. CDR3 region: CASSRRAKFGANVLTF. The CDR3, as DNA: TGCGCCAGCAGCCGGAGGGCCAAGTTTGGGGCCAACGTCCTGACTTTC.

This sequence joins TRBV4-1 and TRBJ1-4; 8 nucleotides line up with TRBD1. CDR3 length: 15 amino acids. Germline loops: CDR1 MGHRA, CDR2 YSYEKL. J was trimmed by 4 bases and V by 3 bases; bases with no gene match: 4. CDR3 DNA: TGCGCCAGCAGCCAGTACAGGGGGATTAATGAAAAACTGTTTTTT. Translated, it gives CASSQYRGINEKLFF.

The chain carries TRBV7-6 and TRBJ2-7; D is perhaps TRBD1 (6 bases). Trimming left V 5 bases short and J 1 base short, with 12 bases between. CDR1 SGHVS and CDR2 FNYEAQ come from the germline V gene. The CDR3 is made up of 14 amino acids. The CDR3 DNA follows: TGTGCCAGCAGCCCCGTACAGGGTTCCTACGAGCAGTACTTC. Its translation is CASSPVQGSYEQYF.

The J gene is TRBJ2-7, the V gene TRBV27; possible D gene TRBD2, 7 bases. Trimming shortened V by 4 bases and J by 9 bases, and 13 bases separated the two germline ends. The CDR3 extends over 12 amino acids. From germline, CDR1 is MNHEY and CDR2 SMNVEV (reference sequence). This chain's CDR3 is CASSYSGGGQYF. CDR3 sequence (DNA): TGTGCCAGCAGTTATTCGGGGGGCGGGCAGTACTTC.

In this sample, this clone turned up a few times. The rearrangement joins TRBV7-9 to TRBJ1-4; D is uncertain. The length of the CDR3 is 14 residues. Germline V gene sequence: CDR1 SEHNR, CDR2 FQNEAQ (reference sequence). Between the trimmed V and J ends, which lost 3 bases and 3 bases, there was a span of 8 bases. Here the CDR3 DNA reads TGTGCCAGCAGCTTGAGGGCTGCTAATGAAAAACTGTTTTTT. Translation: CASSLRAANEKLFF.